This TCR beta chain was retrieved from a study of blood T cell repertoires in COVID-19. For the study at large: PBMCs, B-cell-depleted T cells, or T cells provided the cDNA or gDNA that made up the material.

Assay used: immunoSEQ multiplex PCR; TCRdb lists only in-frame clones, some missing. This sample carries around 320,000 clones, 89% of them seen once, and the ten largest clones take 2.5% to 3.5%. Trimming took 0 bases from V and 6 from J; bases not matched to a gene: 2. This CDR3 is built from 14 residues. Germline assignment: CDR1 MNHEY and CDR2 SVGEGT. This clonotype was sampled from a woman aged 45-59 years who had been exposed to COVID-19. The chain is built from TRBV6-2 or TRBV6-3 and TRBJ1-1, with 9 bases lining up with TRBD1. Source material: PBMCs or T cells enriched from blood (not recorded which). The CDR3 is CASSYSTGGAEAFF. CDR3 sequence (DNA): TGTGCCAGCAGTTACTCGACAGGGGGGGCTGAAGCTTTCTTT.